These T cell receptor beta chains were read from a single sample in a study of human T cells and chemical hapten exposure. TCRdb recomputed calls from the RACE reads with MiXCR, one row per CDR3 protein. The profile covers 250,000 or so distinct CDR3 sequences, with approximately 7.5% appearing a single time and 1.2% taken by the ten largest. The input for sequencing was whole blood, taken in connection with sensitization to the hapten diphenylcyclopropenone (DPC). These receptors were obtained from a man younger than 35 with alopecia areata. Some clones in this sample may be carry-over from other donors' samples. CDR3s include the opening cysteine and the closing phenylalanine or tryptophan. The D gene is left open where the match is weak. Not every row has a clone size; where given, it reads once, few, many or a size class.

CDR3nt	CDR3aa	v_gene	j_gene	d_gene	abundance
TGTGCCAGCAAAGGACAGGGCGGGGGAAGAACTGAAGCTTTCTTT	CASKGQGGGRTEAFF	TRBV2	TRBJ1-1	TRBD1	few
TGTGCCAGCAGCCATCGGCAGGGCTTAGCCCAAATTCTCACAGATACGCAGTATTTT	CASSHRQGLAQILTDTQYF	TRBV7-8	TRBJ2-3	NA	NA
TGCAGTGCTAGAGATGGGAAACTCTGGGGAACTGAAGCTTTCTTT	CSARDGKLWGTEAFF	TRBV20-1	TRBJ1-1	NA	NA
TGTGCCAGTTCAGAGGGGAAGTCTTATGGCTACACCTTC	CASSEGKSYGYTF	TRBV28	TRBJ1-2	NA	NA
TGCAGCGCGTTCGCCCAACAGGGCGCCTACGAGCAGTACTTC	CSAFAQQGAYEQYF	TRBV29-1	TRBJ2-7	NA	many
TGTGCCAGCAGCCAACAGGACGGGGAGCTGTTTTTT	CASSQQDGELFF	TRBV3-1	TRBJ2-2	NA	NA
TGTGCCAGCAGCCAAGAGAACGGACGCTATGGCTACACCTTC	CASSQENGRYGYTF	TRBV14	TRBJ1-2	NA	NA
TGTGCTGGTAGCGGGGGTAACACAGATACGCAGTATTTT	CAGSGGNTDTQYF	TRBV6-2/TRBV6-3	TRBJ2-3	TRBD2	NA
TGTGCCACCAGTGATTTGTCGCCTAGAGATACGCAGTATTTT	CATSDLSPRDTQYF	TRBV24-1	TRBJ2-3	NA	many
TGTGCCAGTAGTATAGCCCTTCGGGAAAAACTGTTTTTT	CASSIALREKLFF	TRBV19	TRBJ1-4	NA	NA
TGTGCCAGCAGCTTCGGGGGCCCCACTGAAGCTTTCTTT	CASSFGGPTEAFF	TRBV7-9	TRBJ1-1	NA	many
TGTGCCAGCAGAGACACCCTTGGTCGGCCCCAGCATTTT	CASRDTLGRPQHF	TRBV28	TRBJ1-5	NA	many
TGTGCCAGCAGTGATGCCGGGACAGGCGGCACTGAAGCTTTCTTT	CASSDAGTGGTEAFF	TRBV6-5	TRBJ1-1	TRBD1	few
TGTGCCAGCAGTTACGGAGGCAGGGGGCGCGACTATGGCTACACCTTC	CASSYGGRGRDYGYTF	TRBV6-2/TRBV6-3	TRBJ1-2	TRBD1	few
TGCAGCGTTGAGCAACGAGCTTTGGAGCAGTTCTTC	CSVEQRALEQFF	TRBV29-1	TRBJ2-1	NA	many
TGTGCCAGCGCGGAGGGGGCTGGAAACACCATATATTTT	CASAEGAGNTIYF	TRBV9	TRBJ1-3	NA	few
TGTGCCACCAGTCTGGCGGGGGGGCATGACAATGAGCAGTTCTTC	CATSLAGGHDNEQFF	TRBV24-1	TRBJ2-1	TRBD2	NA
TGTGCCAGCAGCCCCGGACAGTCTAATGAAAAACTGTTTTTT	CASSPGQSNEKLFF	TRBV12-3/TRBV12-4	TRBJ1-4	NA	NA
TGCGCCAGCAGCTTGGAGCCGGGCGAGCAGTACTTC	CASSLEPGEQYF	TRBV5-1	TRBJ2-7	NA	NA
TGCGCCAGCAGCCAAGATCCACATCTCCGGGACCGCTTCCAAGAGACCCAGTACTTC	CASSQDPHLRDRFQETQYF	TRBV4-1	TRBJ2-5	NA	NA
TGTGCCAGCAGCCCCGACAATTCCTACGAGCAGTACTTC	CASSPDNSYEQYF	TRBV4-2	TRBJ2-7	NA	NA
TGTGCCAGCAGTTTGGGCAGGGGTAATTCACCCCTCCACTTT	CASSLGRGNSPLHF	TRBV28	TRBJ1-6	NA	many
TGTGCCAGCAGTTACTCGGGACTAGCGGGGGTCAGAGATACGCAGTATTTT	CASSYSGLAGVRDTQYF	TRBV6-6	TRBJ2-3	TRBD2	many
TGTGCCAGCAGCCTACAGGGAGAAAGCTCCTATAATTCACCCCTCCACTTT	CASSLQGESSYNSPLHF	TRBV7-3	TRBJ1-6	NA	few
TGTGCCAGCAGGCCTCATGATAGCAATCAGCCCCAGCATTTT	CASRPHDSNQPQHF	TRBV2	TRBJ1-5	NA	many
TGTGCCAGCAGTTTAGAACTCCGCTACACCTTC	CASSLELRYTF	TRBV28	TRBJ1-2	NA	few